The subject of this entry is one TCR beta chain. The antigen is unknown. These data come from a study of CD8 T cells in ankylosing spondylitis. The CDR3 sequence is 14 residues long. V was cut by 1 base and J by 2 bases, with 9 bases left in between. Germline V gene sequence: CDR1 LGHDT, CDR2 YNNKEL (reference sequence). In making TCR beta libraries, quantitative 5'-RACE with molecular barcodes was used. TCRdb re-derived calls from the 5' RACE reads in MiXCR, one entry per CDR3 protein. The sample comprises around 770,000 distinct CDR3 sequences, about 11% of which are singletons, and 0.51% rests with the top ten. Notes on the study in general: CD8+ cells made up the disease-linked clones, which were relatively rare in peripheral blood. Prior work had noted some motif variants in reactive arthritis blood and synovial fluid. Seemingly distinctive of ankylosing spondylitis blood was a TCR beta motif formed by eight highly homologous variants.

The origin of this receptor is a male donor with ankylosing spondylitis. This chain connects TRBV3-1 to TRBJ2-7, with D unclear. Material for sequencing was blood, either unsorted or a sorted T cell fraction (not recorded which). The CDR3 DNA reads TGTGCCAGCAGCCAAGGTGGCGTTGCCTACGAGCAGTACTTC. It is translated as CASSQGGVAYEQYF.